This TCR beta chain was captured in a study of T cells in Graves' hyperthyroidism and ophthalmopathy. Regions amplified from RNA transcripts were the TCR beta CDR3 regions. TCR CDR3 regions were first amplified by RT-PCR with HTBI primers. TCRdb independently ran MiXCR on the multiplex PCR reads; one entry per CDR3 protein. The profile shows a few hundred thousand distinct CDR3 sequences, approximately 14% of them singletons. This clonotype showed up just a few times. Its antigen is currently unknown. Overall study results and limits: Most thyroid-expanded clonotypes above 0.001 were also found in blood. Stable hyperthyroidism and ophthalmopathy were separated using 13 V-J signatures.

Germline V gene data show CDR1 as SGHDT and CDR2 as YYEEEE. This CDR3 has 16 amino acids. The germline V and J ends were trimmed by 0 bases and 1 base, with 13 bases remaining between them. This rearrangement joins TRBV5-6 to TRBJ2-5; D perhaps matches TRBD2 (6 bases). The material sequenced was blood. This TCR was sampled from a woman between 25 and 40 years old with Graves' ophthalmopathy. The CDR3 loop is CASSLAGLASQETQYF. The CDR3 coding sequence is TGTGCCAGCAGCTTGGCGGGACTCGCATCCCAAGAGACCCAGTACTTC.